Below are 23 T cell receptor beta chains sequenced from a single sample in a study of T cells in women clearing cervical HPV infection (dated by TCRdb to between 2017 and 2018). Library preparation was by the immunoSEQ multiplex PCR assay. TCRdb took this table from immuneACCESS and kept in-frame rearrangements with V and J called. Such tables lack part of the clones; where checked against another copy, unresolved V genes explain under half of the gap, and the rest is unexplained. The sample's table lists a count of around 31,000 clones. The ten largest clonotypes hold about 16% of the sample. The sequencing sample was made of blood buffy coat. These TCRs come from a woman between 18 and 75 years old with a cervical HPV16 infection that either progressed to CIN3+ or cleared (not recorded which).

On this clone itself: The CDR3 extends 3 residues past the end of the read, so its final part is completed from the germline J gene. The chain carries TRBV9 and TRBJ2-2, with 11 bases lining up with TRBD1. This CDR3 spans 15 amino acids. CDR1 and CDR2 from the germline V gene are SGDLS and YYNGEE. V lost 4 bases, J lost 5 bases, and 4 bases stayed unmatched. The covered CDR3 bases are TGTGCCAGCAGCATAGGGACAGGGGGAACCGGGGAG. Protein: CASSIGTGGTGE. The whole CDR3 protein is CASSIGTGGTGELFF.

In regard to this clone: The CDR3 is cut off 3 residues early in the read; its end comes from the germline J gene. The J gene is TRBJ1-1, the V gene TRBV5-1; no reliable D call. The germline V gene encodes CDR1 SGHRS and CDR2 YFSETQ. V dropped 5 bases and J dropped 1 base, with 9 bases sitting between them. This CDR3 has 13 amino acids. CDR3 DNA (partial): TGCGCCAGCAGTAATGAGCCGAACACTGAA. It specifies CASSNEPNTE. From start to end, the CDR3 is CASSNEPNTEAFF.

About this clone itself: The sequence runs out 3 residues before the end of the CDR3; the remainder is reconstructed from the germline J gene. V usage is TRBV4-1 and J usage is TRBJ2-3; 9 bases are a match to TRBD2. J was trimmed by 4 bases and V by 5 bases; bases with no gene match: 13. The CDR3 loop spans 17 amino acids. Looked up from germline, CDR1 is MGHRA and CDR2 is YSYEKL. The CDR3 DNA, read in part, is TGCGCCAGCAGCACGGCGACCGGGACTAGCTTCGCAGATACG. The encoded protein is CASSTATGTSFADT. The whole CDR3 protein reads CASSTATGTSFADTQYF.

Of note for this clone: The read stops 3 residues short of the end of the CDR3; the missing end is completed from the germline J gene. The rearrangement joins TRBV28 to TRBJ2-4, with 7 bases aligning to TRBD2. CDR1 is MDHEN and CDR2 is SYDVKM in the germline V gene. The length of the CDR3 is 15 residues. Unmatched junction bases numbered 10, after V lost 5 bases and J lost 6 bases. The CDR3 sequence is CASSPRSGTGNIQYF. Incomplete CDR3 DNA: TGTGCCAGCAGTCCAAGAAGCGGGACGGGAAACATT.

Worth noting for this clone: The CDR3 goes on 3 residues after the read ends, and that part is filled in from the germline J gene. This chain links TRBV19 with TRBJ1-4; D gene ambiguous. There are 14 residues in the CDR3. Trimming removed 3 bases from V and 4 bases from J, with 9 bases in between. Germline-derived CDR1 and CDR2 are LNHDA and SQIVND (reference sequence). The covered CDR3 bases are TGTGCCAGTAGTATTGGGCAGGTTAATGAAAAA. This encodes CASSIGQVNEK. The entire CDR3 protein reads CASSIGQVNEKLFF.

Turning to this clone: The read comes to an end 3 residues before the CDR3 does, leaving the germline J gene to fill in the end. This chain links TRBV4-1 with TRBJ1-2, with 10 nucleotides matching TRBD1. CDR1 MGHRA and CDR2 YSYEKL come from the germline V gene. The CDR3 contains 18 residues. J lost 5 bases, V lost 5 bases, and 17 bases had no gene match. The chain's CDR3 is CASSNLNLAGQGDYGYTF. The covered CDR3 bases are TGCGCCAGCAGCAACCTCAACTTAGCCGGACAGGGGGATTATGGC.

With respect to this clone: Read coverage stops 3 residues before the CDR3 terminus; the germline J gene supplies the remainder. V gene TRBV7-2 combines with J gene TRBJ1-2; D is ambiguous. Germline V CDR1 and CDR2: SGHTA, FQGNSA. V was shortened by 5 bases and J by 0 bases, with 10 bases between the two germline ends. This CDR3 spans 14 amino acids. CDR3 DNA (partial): TGTGCCAGCAGCCTGAACAGAGCTAACTATGGC. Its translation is CASSLNRANYG. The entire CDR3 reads CASSLNRANYGYTF.

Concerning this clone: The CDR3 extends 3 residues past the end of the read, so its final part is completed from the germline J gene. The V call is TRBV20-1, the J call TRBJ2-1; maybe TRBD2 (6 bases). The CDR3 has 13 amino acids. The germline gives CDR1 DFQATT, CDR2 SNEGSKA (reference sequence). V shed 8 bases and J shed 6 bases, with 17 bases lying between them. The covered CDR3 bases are TGCAGTCTCTTCCGTGGGGGGTCCAATGAG. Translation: CSLFRGGSNE. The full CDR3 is CSLFRGGSNEQFF.

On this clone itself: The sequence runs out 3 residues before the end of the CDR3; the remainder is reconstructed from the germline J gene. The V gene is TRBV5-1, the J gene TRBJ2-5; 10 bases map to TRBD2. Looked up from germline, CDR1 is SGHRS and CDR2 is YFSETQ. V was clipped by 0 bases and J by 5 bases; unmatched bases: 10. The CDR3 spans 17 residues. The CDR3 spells CASSLGDLAGAFETQYF. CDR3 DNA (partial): TGCGCCAGCAGCTTGGGCGACCTAGCGGGAGCGTTCGAGACC. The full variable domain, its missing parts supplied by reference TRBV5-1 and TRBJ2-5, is KAGVTQTPRYLIKTRGQQVTLSCSPISGHRSVSWYQQTPGQGLQFLFEYFSETQRNKGNFPGRFSGRQFSNSRSEMNVSTLELGDSALYLCASSLGDLAGAFETQYFGPGTRLLVL.

Here the CDR3 reads CSAARGGYEQYF. The covered CDR3 bases are TGCAGTGCTGCCCGGGGGGGCTACGAG. The chain links TRBV20-1 to TRBJ2-7, with 8 bases matching TRBD2. The CDR3 end lies 3 residues beyond the end of the read and is filled in from the germline J gene. The V segment lost 5 bases and the J segment 3 bases; nucleotides outside the gene matches: 3. Germline CDR1 reads DFQATT; CDR2 reads SNEGSKA (reference sequence). The CDR3 has 12 amino acids.

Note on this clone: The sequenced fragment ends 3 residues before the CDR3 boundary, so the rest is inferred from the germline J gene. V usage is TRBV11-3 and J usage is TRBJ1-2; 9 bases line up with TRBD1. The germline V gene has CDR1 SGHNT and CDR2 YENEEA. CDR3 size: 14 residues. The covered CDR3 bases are TGTGCCAGCTCTCTAAGGGACAGGGAAGAGACC. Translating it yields CASSLRDREET. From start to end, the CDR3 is CASSLRDREETYTF.

The CDR3 spells CASRQGYEKLFF. The covered CDR3 bases are TGTGCCAGTCGACAGGGTTATGAAAAG. This sequence joins TRBV18 and TRBJ2-2; 7 bases fit TRBD1. The read finishes 3 residues shy of the CDR3 end, and the germline J gene is used to complete it. CDR1 is KGHSH, CDR2 LQKENI, per germline. CDR3 length: 12 residues.

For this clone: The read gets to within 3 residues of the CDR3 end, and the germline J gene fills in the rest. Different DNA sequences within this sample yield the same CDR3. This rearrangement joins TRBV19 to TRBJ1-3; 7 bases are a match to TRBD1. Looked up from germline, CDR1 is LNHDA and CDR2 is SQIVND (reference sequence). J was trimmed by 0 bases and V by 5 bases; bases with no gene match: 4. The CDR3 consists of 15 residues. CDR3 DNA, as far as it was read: TGTGCCAGTAGTGTGCAGGGGGTCTCTGGAAACACC. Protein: CASSVQGVSGNT. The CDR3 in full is CASSVQGVSGNTIYF.

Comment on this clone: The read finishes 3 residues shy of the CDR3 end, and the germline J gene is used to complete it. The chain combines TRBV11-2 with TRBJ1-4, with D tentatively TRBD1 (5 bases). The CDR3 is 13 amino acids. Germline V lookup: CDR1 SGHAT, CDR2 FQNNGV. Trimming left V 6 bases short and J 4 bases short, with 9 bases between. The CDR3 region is CASSPGLNEKLFF. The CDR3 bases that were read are TGTGCCAGCAGTCCAGGGCTTAATGAAAAA. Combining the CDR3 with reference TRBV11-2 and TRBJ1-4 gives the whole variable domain EAGVAQSPRYKIIEKRQSVAFWCNPISGHATLYWYQQILGQGPKLLIQFQNNGVVDDSQLPKDRFSAERLKGVDSTLKIQPAKLEDSAVYLCASSPGLNEKLFFGSGTQLSVL.

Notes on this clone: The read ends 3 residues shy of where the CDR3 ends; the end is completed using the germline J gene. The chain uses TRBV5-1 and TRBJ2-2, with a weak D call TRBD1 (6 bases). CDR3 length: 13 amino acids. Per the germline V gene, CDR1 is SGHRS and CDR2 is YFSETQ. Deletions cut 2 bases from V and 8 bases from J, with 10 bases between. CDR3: CASSFGGRGELFF. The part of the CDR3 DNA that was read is TGCGCCAGCAGCTTTGGGGGCAGAGGGGAG.

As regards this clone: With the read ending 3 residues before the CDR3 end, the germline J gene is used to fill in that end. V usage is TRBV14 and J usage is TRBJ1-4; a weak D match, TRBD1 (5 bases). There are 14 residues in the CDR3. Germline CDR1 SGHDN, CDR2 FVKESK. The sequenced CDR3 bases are TGTGCCAGCAACAAAGGAAGGGGCGAGTCACCA. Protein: CASNKGRGESP. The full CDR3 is CASNKGRGESPLFF.

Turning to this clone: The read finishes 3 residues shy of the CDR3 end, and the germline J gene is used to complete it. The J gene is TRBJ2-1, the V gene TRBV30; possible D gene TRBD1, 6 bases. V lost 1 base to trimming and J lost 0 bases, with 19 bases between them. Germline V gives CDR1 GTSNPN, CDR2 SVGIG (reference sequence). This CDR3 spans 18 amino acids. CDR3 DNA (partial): TGTGCCTGGAGTGCCCGCCGGGACAAAAAGAGCTCCTACAATGAG. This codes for CAWSARRDKKSSYNE. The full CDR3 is CAWSARRDKKSSYNEQFF.

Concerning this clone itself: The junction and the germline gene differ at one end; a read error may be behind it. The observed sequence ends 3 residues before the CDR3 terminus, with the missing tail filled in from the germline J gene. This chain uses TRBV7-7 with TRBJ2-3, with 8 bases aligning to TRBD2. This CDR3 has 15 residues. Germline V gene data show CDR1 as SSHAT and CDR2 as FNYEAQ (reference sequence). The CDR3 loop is CASSSLAEGQETQYF. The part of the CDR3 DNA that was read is TGTGCTAGCAGCTCACTAGCGGAGGGCCAAGAGACG. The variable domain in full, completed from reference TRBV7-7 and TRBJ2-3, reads GAGVSQSPRYKVTKRGQDVTLRCDPISSHATLYWYQQALGQGPEFLTYFNYEAQPDKSGLPSDRFSAERPEGSISTLTIQRTEQRDSAMYRCASSSLAEGQETQYFGPGTRLTVL.

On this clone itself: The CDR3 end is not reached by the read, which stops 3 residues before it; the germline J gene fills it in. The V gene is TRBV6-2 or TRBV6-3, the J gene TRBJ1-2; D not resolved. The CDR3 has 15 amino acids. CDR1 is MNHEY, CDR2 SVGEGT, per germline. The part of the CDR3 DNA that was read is TGTGCCAGCAGTTACGAGGGCGGGGTTTCCTACGAC. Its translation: CASSYEGGVSYD. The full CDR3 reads CASSYEGGVSYDYTF.

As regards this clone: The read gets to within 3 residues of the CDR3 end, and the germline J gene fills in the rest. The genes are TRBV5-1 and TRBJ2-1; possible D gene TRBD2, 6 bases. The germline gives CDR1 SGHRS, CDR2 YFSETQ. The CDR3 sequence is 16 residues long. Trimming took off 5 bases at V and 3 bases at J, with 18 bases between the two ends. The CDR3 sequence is CASSTPGTPHYNEQFF. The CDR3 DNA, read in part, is TGCGCCAGCAGTACACCCGGGACTCCACACTACAATGAG.

The sequenced part of the CDR3 DNA is TGCAGTGCTAGAATTAGCGGGGGTTACGAG. Protein sequence: CSARISGGYE. In full, the CDR3 is CSARISGGYEQYF. The chain carries TRBV20-1 and TRBJ2-7; 9 positions match TRBD2. The CDR3 end falls 3 residues outside the read, so it is completed with the germline J gene. The V gene's germline CDR1 is DFQATT and CDR2 SNEGSKA (reference sequence). V gave up 2 bases and J gave up 4 bases; unmatched junction bases: 3. The CDR3 contains 13 residues.

The sequenced part of the CDR3 DNA is TGTGCCAGCTCTCCGACAAGGAGTAATAGCAATCAGCCC. Encoded protein: CASSPTRSNSNQP. The CDR3 in full is CASSPTRSNSNQPQHF. The V and J genes are TRBV18 and TRBJ1-5; D not certain. Read sequence stops 3 residues before the CDR3 end, and the germline J gene provides the missing end. The CDR3 covers 16 residues. Germline CDR1 KGHSH, CDR2 LQKENI. Trimming took off 6 bases at V and 0 bases at J, with 15 bases between the two ends.

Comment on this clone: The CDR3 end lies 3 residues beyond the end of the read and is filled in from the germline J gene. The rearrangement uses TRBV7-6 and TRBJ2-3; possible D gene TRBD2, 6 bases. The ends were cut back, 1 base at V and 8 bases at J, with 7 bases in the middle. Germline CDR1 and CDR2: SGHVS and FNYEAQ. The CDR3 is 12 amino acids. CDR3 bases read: TGTGCCAGCAGCTTAGTCGGGGGTACG. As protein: CASSLVGGT. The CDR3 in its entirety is CASSLVGGTQYF.